The sequence of this T cell receptor beta chain was determined in a study of neurological immune-mediated disorders. The unsorted libraries were generated from a total of 2 million PBMCs, which had been stored in RNAlater at -80 C. V was cut by 7 bases and J by 6 bases, with 23 bases left in between. The CDR3 is made up of 16 amino acids. Germline V gene sequence: CDR1 SGHTA, CDR2 FQGNSA. Synthesis of cDNA was carried out by template-switch 5'RACE. The reaction used 10-nucleotide random UMIs. One entry per CDR3 protein, called by TCRdb with MiXCR from the 5' RACE reads. The sample includes 55,000 to 70,000 distinct CDR3 sequences, approximately 10% of them seen just once. This clonotype was counted ten times or more.

The receptor was isolated from a man in his 60s in good health. The sample comprised PBMCs. The chain recombines TRBV7-2 with TRBJ2-3, with a weak D call TRBD2 (7 bases). CDR3 DNA sequence: TGTGCCAGCAATACCACTACGGAGGGGGGGTCCGATACGCAGTATTTT. Translating it yields CASNTTTEGGSDTQYF.